These T cell receptor beta chains were read from a single sample in a study of cytomegalovirus exposure and HLA in healthy donors. TCRdb's table, derived via immunoSEQ multiplex PCR, lists solely in-frame clones and lacks some. Counted here are 100,000 or so clones, 12% occurring once; the ten biggest clones make up approximately 16%. Sequenced input: PBMCs. The origin of the receptors is a man in his forties in good health and CMV-seropositive. The CDR3 runs from the conserved cysteine through the conserved F or W. The D gene is left open where the match is weak. Clone size appears in some rows only: once, few, many, or a class for an expanded clone.

V: TRBV7-9
D: TRBD2
J: TRBJ2-2
size: .
DNA: TGTGCCAGCAGCCCTCGGCTGGACGGGAGGGGGGAGCTGTTTTTT
CDR3: CASSPRLDGRGELFF

V: TRBV6-1
D: TRBD1
J: TRBJ1-2
size: .
DNA: TGTGCCAGCAGTTCAGGGGGCCAAGACTATGGCTACACCTTC
CDR3: CASSSGGQDYGYTF

V: TRBV6-5
D: TRBD1
J: TRBJ2-1
size: few
DNA: TGTGCCAGCAGACGGACAGGGGGGATCGATGAGCAGTTCTTC
CDR3: CASRRTGGIDEQFF

V: TRBV18
D: TRBD2
J: TRBJ2-7
size: few
DNA: TGTGCCAGCTCAGCGCCCGGGACTAGCGGAATCCGGGAGCAGTACTTC
CDR3: CASSAPGTSGIREQYF

V: TRBV7-8
D: .
J: TRBJ1-5
size: .
DNA: TGTGCCAGCAGCTTAGCTGGGCAGGGCACTCAGCCCCAGCATTTT
CDR3: CASSLAGQGTQPQHF

V: TRBV5-6
D: .
J: TRBJ1-2
size: .
DNA: TGTGCCAGCAGCTTGAACCCGCAAGGGGTCTCGGGCTACACCTTC
CDR3: CASSLNPQGVSGYTF

V: TRBV28
D: .
J: TRBJ2-1
size: few
DNA: TGTGCCAGCAGCGGAAGCGACAATGAGCAGTTCTTC
CDR3: CASSGSDNEQFF

V: TRBV5-1
D: .
J: TRBJ2-3
size: few
DNA: TGCGCCAGCAGCTTGGAGCGGGTACGCACAGATACGCAGTATTTT
CDR3: CASSLERVRTDTQYF

V: TRBV5-1
D: TRBD2
J: TRBJ2-3
size: .
DNA: TGCGCCAGCAGCTTGAATCCGGGACTAGCGGGAGGACGCACAGATACGCAGTATTTT
CDR3: CASSLNPGLAGGRTDTQYF

V: TRBV19
D: .
J: TRBJ1-3
size: few
DNA: TGTGCCACCCAAACAGGGTCTGGAAACACCATATATTTT
CDR3: CATQTGSGNTIYF

V: TRBV7-9
D: TRBD1
J: TRBJ1-1
size: .
DNA: TGTGCCAGCAGCATACGACAGGGGGCTTACACTGAAGCTTTCTTT
CDR3: CASSIRQGAYTEAFF

V: TRBV27
D: TRBD1
J: TRBJ2-7
size: few
DNA: TGTGCCAGCAGTCTGGTCAGGGGGCCGTACGAGCAGTACTTC
CDR3: CASSLVRGPYEQYF

V: TRBV27
D: TRBD2
J: TRBJ2-3
size: few
DNA: TGTGCCAGCAGTTTATTGTCTAGCGGGAGAGCAGATACGCAGTATTTT
CDR3: CASSLLSSGRADTQYF

V: TRBV28
D: TRBD1
J: TRBJ1-1
size: .
DNA: TGTGCCAGCAGCCCTGGACAGGGTGGGGAGGCTTTCTTT
CDR3: CASSPGQGGEAFF

V: TRBV10-2
D: .
J: TRBJ1-1
size: .
DNA: TGCGCCAGCATGGACGGGAGGAACACTGAAGCTTTCTTT
CDR3: CASMDGRNTEAFF

V: TRBV6-6
D: .
J: TRBJ1-5
size: .
DNA: TGTGCCAGCATCGAGGACGGGGGGGCTCAGCCCCAGCATTTT
CDR3: CASIEDGGAQPQHF

V: TRBV27
D: TRBD1
J: TRBJ2-2
size: few
DNA: TGTGCCAGCAGGAGACAGGGCGGAACCGGGGAGCTGTTTTTT
CDR3: CASRRQGGTGELFF

V: TRBV6-6
D: TRBD2
J: TRBJ2-1
size: .
DNA: TGTGCCAGCAGGTCGGGACTAGCGGGAGTCAATGAGCAGTTCTTC
CDR3: CASRSGLAGVNEQFF

V: TRBV5-4
D: TRBD2
J: TRBJ2-1
size: few
DNA: TGTGCCAGCAGCCCGGGACTAGCGGCTGACTACAATGAGCAGTTCTTC
CDR3: CASSPGLAADYNEQFF

V: TRBV28
D: TRBD1
J: TRBJ2-7
size: .
DNA: TGTGCCAGCAGAAGACAGGGCTCCTACGAGCAGTACTTC
CDR3: CASRRQGSYEQYF

V: TRBV19
D: .
J: TRBJ2-3
size: .
DNA: TGTGCCAGTAGTATCGGCAGGGAGGTGACAGATACGCAGTATTTT
CDR3: CASSIGREVTDTQYF

V: TRBV19
D: .
J: TRBJ1-1
size: .
DNA: TGTGCCAGTACCCCAGTCCAGGTGAACACTGAAGCTTTCTTT
CDR3: CASTPVQVNTEAFF

V: TRBV4-1
D: TRBD1
J: TRBJ2-7
size: few
DNA: TGCGCCAGCAGCCAAGAGGTAAGGACAGGCTACGAGCAGTACTTC
CDR3: CASSQEVRTGYEQYF

V: TRBV11-2
D: .
J: TRBJ2-7
size: .
DNA: TGTGCCAGCAGCTTAGACAGGGTCTACGAGCAGTACTTC
CDR3: CASSLDRVYEQYF

V: TRBV7-2
D: .
J: TRBJ1-1
size: .
DNA: TGTGCCAGCAGCTTAATGGACAGAGGCACTGAAGCTTTCTTT
CDR3: CASSLMDRGTEAFF

V: TRBV19
D: TRBD2
J: TRBJ2-1
size: few
DNA: TGTGCCAGTAGCAACCCTGGACTAGCGGCCTTTGCTGAGTGGTTCTTC
CDR3: CASSNPGLAAFAEWFF

V: TRBV12-5
D: .
J: TRBJ2-7
size: few
DNA: TGTGCTAGTGGTTTGGGGCTAACCCAGGGCGAGCAGTACTTC
CDR3: CASGLGLTQGEQYF

V: TRBV6-5
D: TRBD1
J: TRBJ2-7
size: .
DNA: TGTGCCAGCAGCCGCGCGGACAGGGCTTGGAACTTC
CDR3: CASSRADRAWNF

V: TRBV5-1
D: .
J: TRBJ2-7
size: .
DNA: TGCGCCAGCAGCCAACAGGGTTCCCTCTACGAGCAGTACTTC
CDR3: CASSQQGSLYEQYF

V: TRBV27
D: .
J: TRBJ1-1
size: few
DNA: TGTGCCAGCAGTTTCCGGGAGGGAATTACTGAAGCTTTCTTT
CDR3: CASSFREGITEAFF

V: TRBV6-1
D: TRBD2
J: TRBJ2-7
size: .
DNA: TGTGCCAGCAAGGCTAGCGGGACCGAGCAGTACTTC
CDR3: CASKASGTEQYF

V: TRBV19
D: .
J: TRBJ2-1
size: .
DNA: TGTGCCAGTACCCCCAGACAGACCTACAATGAGCAGTTCTTC
CDR3: CASTPRQTYNEQFF

V: TRBV6-1
D: TRBD1
J: TRBJ2-5
size: few
DNA: TGTGCCAGCAGTACAGGGGCACGAGGGACCCAGTACTTC
CDR3: CASSTGARGTQYF

V: TRBV6-5
D: .
J: TRBJ1-2
size: few
DNA: TGTGCCAGCAGTTACGGCAGGCTTAACTATGGCTACACCTTC
CDR3: CASSYGRLNYGYTF

V: TRBV6-6
D: .
J: TRBJ1-1
size: .
DNA: TGTGCCAGCAGCCTTCCGGGCACTGAAGCTTTCTTT
CDR3: CASSLPGTEAFF

V: TRBV27
D: .
J: TRBJ1-2
size: few
DNA: TGTGCCAGCAGCCGGCTACAGGAGGGGTATGGCTACACCTTC
CDR3: CASSRLQEGYGYTF

V: TRBV7-9
D: TRBD2
J: TRBJ2-4
size: few
DNA: TGTGCCAGCAGCTGGGGCGGGAGCAAAAACATTCAGTACTTC
CDR3: CASSWGGSKNIQYF

V: TRBV11-2
D: TRBD1
J: TRBJ2-7
size: few
DNA: TGTGCCAGCAGCTGGGGGACAGGGGGCATCTACGAGCAGTACTTC
CDR3: CASSWGTGGIYEQYF

V: TRBV20-1
D: TRBD2
J: TRBJ2-5
size: few
DNA: TGCAGTGCTAGGCCGGGAGGGGCCCAGTACTTC
CDR3: CSARPGGAQYF

V: TRBV7-9
D: .
J: TRBJ1-1
size: .
DNA: TGTGCCAGCAGCTTACAGGTGAACACTGAAGCTTTCTTT
CDR3: CASSLQVNTEAFF

V: TRBV7-8
D: .
J: TRBJ2-7
size: few
DNA: TGTGCCAGCAGCTTAGCAGGACACTACGAGCAGTACTTC
CDR3: CASSLAGHYEQYF

V: TRBV9
D: TRBD1
J: TRBJ2-7
size: .
DNA: TGTGCCAGCAGCTCTCCGGGACAGGGAACGGACGAGCAGTACTTC
CDR3: CASSSPGQGTDEQYF

V: TRBV4-1
D: .
J: TRBJ1-2
size: .
DNA: TGCGCCAGCAGCCAAGATCTGGGCTACACCTTC
CDR3: CASSQDLGYTF

V: TRBV10-2
D: TRBD1
J: TRBJ1-5
size: few
DNA: TGCGCCACCACGGACAGGGCCGGGAATATTGGTGGCAATCAGCCCCAGCATTTT
CDR3: CATTDRAGNIGGNQPQHF

V: TRBV6-1
D: TRBD1
J: TRBJ1-5
size: .
DNA: TGTGCCAGCACCCCCGACAGGGGGGGGCCCCAGCATTTT
CDR3: CASTPDRGGPQHF

V: TRBV18
D: .
J: TRBJ2-3
size: few
DNA: TGTGCCAGCTCAGCGGGACCGACGGAGACAGATACGCAGTATTTT
CDR3: CASSAGPTETDTQYF

V: TRBV11-2
D: .
J: TRBJ2-1
size: .
DNA: TGTGCCAGCACCTCAGGCAGGGGCCGTCACAATGAGCAGTTCTTC
CDR3: CASTSGRGRHNEQFF

V: TRBV27
D: .
J: TRBJ1-1
size: few
DNA: TGTGCCAGCAGATCCGGGTTGCCCCGCATGAACACTGAAGCTTTCTTT
CDR3: CASRSGLPRMNTEAFF

V: TRBV18
D: .
J: TRBJ1-1
size: .
DNA: TGTGCCAGCTCACCATCAACGGGCACTGAAGCTTTCTTT
CDR3: CASSPSTGTEAFF

V: TRBV4-3
D: .
J: TRBJ1-1
size: few
DNA: TGCGCCAGCAGCCAAGATCGGGTTGCGAACACTGAAGCTTTCTTT
CDR3: CASSQDRVANTEAFF

V: TRBV19
D: .
J: TRBJ1-4
size: few
DNA: TGTGCCAGTAGTTCCGCCGTCCGGGAGATTAATGAAAAACTGTTTTTT
CDR3: CASSSAVREINEKLFF

V: TRBV9
D: TRBD1
J: TRBJ1-4
size: few
DNA: TGTGCCAGCAGCCCCCGGACAGGGTGGGGGGAAAAACTGTTTTTT
CDR3: CASSPRTGWGEKLFF

V: TRBV6-4
D: TRBD1
J: TRBJ1-2
size: .
DNA: TGTGCCAGCAGAGCAGGGGGAGGCTACACCTTC
CDR3: CASRAGGGYTF